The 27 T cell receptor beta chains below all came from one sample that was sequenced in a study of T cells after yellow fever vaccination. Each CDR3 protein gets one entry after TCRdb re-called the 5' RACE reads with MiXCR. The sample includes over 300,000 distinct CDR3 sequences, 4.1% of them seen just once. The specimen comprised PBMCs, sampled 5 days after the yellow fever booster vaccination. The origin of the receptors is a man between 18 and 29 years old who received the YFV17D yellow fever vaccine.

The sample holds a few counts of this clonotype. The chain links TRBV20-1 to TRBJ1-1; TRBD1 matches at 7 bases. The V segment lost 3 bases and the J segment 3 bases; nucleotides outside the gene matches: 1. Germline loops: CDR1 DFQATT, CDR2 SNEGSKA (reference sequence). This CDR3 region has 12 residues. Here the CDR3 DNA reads TGCAGTGCTAGGCAGGGGGACACTGAAGCTTTCTTT. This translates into CSARQGDTEAFF.

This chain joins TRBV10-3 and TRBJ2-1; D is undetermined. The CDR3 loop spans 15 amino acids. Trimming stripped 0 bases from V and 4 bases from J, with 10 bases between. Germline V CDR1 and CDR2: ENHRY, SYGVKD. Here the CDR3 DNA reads TGTGCCATCAGTGAGTCAGAGCCGGATTACAATGAGCAGTTCTTC. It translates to CAISESEPDYNEQFF.

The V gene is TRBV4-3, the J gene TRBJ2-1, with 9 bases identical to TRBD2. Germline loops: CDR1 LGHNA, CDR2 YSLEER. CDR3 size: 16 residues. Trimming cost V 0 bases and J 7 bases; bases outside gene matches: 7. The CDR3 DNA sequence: TGCGCCAGCAGCCAAGAGGAGGATAGCGGGGGAAATGAGCAGTTCTTC. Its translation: CASSQEEDSGGNEQFF.

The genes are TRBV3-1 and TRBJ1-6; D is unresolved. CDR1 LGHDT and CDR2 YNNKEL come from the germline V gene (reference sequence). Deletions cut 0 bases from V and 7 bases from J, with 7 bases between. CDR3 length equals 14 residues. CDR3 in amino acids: CASSQEGSNSPLHF. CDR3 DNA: TGTGCCAGCAGCCAAGAAGGGTCGAATTCACCCCTCCACTTT. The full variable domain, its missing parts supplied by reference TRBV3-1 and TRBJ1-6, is DTAVSQTPKYLVTQMGNDKSIKCEQNLGHDTMYWYKQDSKKFLKIMFSYNNKELIINETVPNRFSPKSPDKAHLNLHINSLELGDSAVYFCASSQEGSNSPLHFGNGTRLTVT.

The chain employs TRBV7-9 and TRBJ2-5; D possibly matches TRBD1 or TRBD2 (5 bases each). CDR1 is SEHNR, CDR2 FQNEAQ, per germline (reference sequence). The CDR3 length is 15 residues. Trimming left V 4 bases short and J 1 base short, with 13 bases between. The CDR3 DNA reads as TGTGCCAGCAGCTCAAATGCAGGGAGCCAAGAGACCCAGTACTTC. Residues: CASSSNAGSQETQYF.

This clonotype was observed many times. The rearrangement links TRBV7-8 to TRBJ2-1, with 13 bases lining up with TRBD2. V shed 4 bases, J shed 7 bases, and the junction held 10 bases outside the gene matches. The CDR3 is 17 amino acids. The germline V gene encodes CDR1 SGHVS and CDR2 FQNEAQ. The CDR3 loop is CASSSRLAGGLGNEQFF. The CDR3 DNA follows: TGTGCCAGCAGCTCAAGACTAGCGGGGGGTCTAGGGAATGAGCAGTTCTTC. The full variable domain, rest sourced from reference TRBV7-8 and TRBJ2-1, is GAGVSQSPRYKVAKRGQDVALRCDPISGHVSLFWYQQALGQGPEFLTYFQNEAQLDKSGLPSDRFFAERPEGSVSTLKIQRTQQEDSAVYLCASSSRLAGGLGNEQFFGPGTRLTVL.

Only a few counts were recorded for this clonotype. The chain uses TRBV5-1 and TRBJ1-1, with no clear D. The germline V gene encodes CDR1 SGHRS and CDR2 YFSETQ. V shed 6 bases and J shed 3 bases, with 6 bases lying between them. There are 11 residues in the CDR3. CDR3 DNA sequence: TGCGCCAGCAATCTAGACACTGAAGCTTTCTTT. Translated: CASNLDTEAFF.

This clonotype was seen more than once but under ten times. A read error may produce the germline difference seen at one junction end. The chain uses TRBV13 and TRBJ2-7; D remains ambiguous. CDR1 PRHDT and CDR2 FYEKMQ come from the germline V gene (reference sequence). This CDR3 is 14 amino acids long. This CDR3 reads CASSPNSNSHEQYF. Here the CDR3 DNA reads TGTGCCAGCAGCCCTAACTCTAACTCCCACGAGCAGTACTTC. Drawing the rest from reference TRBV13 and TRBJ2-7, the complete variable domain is AAGVIQSPRHLIKEKRETATLKCYPIPRHDTVYWYQQGPGQDPQFLISFYEKMQSDKGSIPDRFSAQQFSDYHSELNMSSLELGDSALYFCASSPNSNSHEQYFGPGTRLTVT.

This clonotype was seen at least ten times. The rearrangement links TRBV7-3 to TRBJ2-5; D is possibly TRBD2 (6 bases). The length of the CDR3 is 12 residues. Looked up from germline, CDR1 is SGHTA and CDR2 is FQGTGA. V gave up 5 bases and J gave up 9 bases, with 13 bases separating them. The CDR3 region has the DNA TGTGCCAGCAGCGAGGCTGGGGGGTCCCAGTACTTC. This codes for CASSEAGGSQYF.

CDR3: CASSQDPAARTQYF. The CDR3 DNA is TGTGCCAGCAGCCAAGATCCAGCGGCCAGGACCCAGTACTTC. V and J are TRBV4-2 and TRBJ2-5, with D tentatively TRBD2 (5 bases). The CDR3 loop spans 14 amino acids. CDR1 is LGHNA, CDR2 YNFKEQ, per germline. V gave up 0 bases and J gave up 7 bases, with 12 bases separating them.

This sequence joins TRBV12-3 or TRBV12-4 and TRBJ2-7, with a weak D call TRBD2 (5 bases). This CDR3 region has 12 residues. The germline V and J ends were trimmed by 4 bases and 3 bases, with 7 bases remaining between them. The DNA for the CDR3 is TGTGCCAGCAGTTGGGAGTTCTACGAGCAGTACTTC. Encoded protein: CASSWEFYEQYF.

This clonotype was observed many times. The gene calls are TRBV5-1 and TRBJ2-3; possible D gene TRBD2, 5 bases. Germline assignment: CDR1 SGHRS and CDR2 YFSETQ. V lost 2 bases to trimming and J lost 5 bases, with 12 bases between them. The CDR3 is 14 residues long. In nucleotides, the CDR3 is TGCGCCAGCAGCTTAAACCTAGCTGAAGATACGCAGTATTTT. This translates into CASSLNLAEDTQYF.

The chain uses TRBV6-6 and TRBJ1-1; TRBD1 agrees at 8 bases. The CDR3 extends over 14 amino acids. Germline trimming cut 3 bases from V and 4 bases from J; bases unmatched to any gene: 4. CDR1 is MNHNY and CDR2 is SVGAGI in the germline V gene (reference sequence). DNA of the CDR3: TGTGCCAGCAGTTATAATACAGGGGGCACTGAAGCTTTCTTT. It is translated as CASSYNTGGTEAFF.

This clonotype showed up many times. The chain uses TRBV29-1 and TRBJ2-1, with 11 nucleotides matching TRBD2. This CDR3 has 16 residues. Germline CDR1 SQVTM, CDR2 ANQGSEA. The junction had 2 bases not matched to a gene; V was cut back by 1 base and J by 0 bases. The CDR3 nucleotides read TGCAGCGTTGAAGGACTAGCGGGAAGCTCCTACAATGAGCAGTTCTTC. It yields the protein CSVEGLAGSSYNEQFF.

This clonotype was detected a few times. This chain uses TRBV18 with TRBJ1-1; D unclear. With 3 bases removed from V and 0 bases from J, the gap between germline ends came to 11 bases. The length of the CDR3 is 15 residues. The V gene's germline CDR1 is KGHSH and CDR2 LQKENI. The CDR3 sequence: CASSPSEGMNTEAFF. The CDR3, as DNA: TGTGCCAGCTCACCGAGCGAGGGCATGAACACTGAAGCTTTCTTT.

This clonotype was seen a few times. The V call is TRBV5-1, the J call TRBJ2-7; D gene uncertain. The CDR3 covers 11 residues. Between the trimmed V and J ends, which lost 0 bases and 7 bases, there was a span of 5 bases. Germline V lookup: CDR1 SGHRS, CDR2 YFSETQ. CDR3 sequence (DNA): TGCGCCAGCAGCTTGGGCCGGGAGCAGTACTTC. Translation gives CASSLGREQYF.

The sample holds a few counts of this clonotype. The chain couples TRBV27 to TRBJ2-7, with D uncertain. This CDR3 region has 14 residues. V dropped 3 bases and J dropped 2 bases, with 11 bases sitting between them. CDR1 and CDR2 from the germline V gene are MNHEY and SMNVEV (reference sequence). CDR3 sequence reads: CASSFGGAAYEQYF. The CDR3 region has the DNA TGTGCCAGCAGTTTCGGCGGAGCCGCCTACGAGCAGTACTTC.

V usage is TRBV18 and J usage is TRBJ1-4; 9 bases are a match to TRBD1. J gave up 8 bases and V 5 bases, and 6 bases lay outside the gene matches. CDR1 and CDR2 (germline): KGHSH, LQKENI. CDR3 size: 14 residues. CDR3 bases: TGTGCCAGCTCATCCCGGACAGGGGAGGAAAAACTGTTTTTT. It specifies CASSSRTGEEKLFF.

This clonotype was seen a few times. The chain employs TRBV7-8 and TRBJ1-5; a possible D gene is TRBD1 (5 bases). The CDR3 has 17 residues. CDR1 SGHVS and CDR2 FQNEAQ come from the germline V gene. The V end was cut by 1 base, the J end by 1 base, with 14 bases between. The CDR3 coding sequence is TGTGCCAGCAGCTTAGGGGGCGGCAGTACGAGCAATCAGCCCCAGCATTTT. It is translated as CASSLGGGSTSNQPQHF.

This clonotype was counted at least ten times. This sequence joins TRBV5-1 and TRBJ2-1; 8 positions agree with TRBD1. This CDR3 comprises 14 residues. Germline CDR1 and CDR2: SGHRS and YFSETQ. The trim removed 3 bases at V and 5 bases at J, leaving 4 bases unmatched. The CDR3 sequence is CASSSGQGNNEQFF. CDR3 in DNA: TGCGCCAGCAGCTCCGGACAGGGCAACAATGAGCAGTTCTTC.

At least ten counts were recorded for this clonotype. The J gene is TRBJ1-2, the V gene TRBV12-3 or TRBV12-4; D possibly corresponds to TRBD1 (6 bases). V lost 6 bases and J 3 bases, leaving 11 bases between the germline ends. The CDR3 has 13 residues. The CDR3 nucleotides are TGTGCCAGCAGGTCAGGGGCTCACTATGGCTACACCTTC. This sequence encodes CASRSGAHYGYTF.

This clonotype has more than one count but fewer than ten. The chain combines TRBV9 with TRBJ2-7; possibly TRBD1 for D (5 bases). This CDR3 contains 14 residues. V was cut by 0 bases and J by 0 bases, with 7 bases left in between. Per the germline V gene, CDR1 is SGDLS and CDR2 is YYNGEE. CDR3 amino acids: CASSVGGFSYEQYF. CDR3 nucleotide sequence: TGTGCCAGCAGCGTAGGGGGCTTCTCCTACGAGCAGTACTTC.

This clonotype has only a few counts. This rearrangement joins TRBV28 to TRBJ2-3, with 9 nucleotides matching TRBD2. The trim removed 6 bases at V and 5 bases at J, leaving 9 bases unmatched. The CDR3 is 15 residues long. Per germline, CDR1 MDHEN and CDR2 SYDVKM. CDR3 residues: CASSPDGLALDTQYF. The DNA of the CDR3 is TGTGCCAGCAGCCCTGACGGACTAGCGCTAGATACGCAGTATTTT.

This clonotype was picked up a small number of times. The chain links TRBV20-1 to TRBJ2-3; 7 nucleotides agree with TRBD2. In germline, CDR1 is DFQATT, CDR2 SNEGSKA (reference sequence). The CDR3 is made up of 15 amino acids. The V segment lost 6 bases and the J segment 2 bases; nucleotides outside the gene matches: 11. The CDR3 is CSAPAGGGYTDTQYF. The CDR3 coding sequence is TGCAGTGCCCCAGCGGGCGGGGGATACACAGATACGCAGTATTTT.

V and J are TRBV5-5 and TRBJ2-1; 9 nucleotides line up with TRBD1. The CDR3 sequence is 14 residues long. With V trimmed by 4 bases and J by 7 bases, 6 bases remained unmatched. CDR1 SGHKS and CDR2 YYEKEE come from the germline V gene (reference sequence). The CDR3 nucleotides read TGTGCCAGCAGCCTTACAGGGGGCGGGAATGAGCAGTTCTTC. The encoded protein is CASSLTGGGNEQFF. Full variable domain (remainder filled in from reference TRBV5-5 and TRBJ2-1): DAGVTQSPTHLIKTRGQQVTLRCSPISGHKSVSWYQQVLGQGPQFIFQYYEKEERGRGNFPDRFSARQFPNYSSELNVNALLLGDSALYLCASSLTGGGNEQFFGPGTRLTVL.

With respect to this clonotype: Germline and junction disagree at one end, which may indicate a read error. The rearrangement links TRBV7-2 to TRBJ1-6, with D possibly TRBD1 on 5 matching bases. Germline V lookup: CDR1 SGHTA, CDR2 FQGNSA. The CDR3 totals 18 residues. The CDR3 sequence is CASSLEGPPLSYNSPLHF. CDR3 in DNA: TGTGCCAGCAGCCTAGAGGGACCACCTCTAAGTTATAATTCTCCCCTCCACTTT.

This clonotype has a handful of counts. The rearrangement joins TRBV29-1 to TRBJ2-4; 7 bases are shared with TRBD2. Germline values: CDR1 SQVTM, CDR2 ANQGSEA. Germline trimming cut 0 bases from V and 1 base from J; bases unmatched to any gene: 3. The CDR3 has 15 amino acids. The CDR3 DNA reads TGCAGCGTTGAAGAGGGAGGGCGTGCCAAAAACATTCAGTACTTC. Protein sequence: CSVEEGGRAKNIQYF. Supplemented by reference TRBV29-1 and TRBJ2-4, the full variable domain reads SAVISQKPSRDICQRGTSLTIQCQVDSQVTMMFWYRQQPGQSLTLIATANQGSEATYESGFVIDKFPISRPNLTFSTLTVSNMSPEDSSIYLCSVEEGGRAKNIQYFGAGTRLSVL.